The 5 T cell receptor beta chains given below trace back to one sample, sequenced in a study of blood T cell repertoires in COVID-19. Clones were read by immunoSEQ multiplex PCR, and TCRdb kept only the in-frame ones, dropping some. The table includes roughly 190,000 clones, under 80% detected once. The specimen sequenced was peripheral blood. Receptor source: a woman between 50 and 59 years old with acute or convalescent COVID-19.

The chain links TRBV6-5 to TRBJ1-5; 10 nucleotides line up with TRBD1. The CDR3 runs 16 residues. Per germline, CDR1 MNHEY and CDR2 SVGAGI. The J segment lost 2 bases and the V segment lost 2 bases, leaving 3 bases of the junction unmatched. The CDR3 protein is CASSYGDRGRNQPQHF. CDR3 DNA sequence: TGTGCCAGCAGTTACGGAGACAGGGGGCGCAATCAGCCCCAGCATTTT.

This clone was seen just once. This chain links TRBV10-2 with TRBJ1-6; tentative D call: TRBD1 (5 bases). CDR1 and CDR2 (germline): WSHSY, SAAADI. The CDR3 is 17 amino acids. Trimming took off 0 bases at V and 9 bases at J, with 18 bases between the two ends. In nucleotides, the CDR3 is TGCGCCAGCAGTGAGTCGTTCTCAGGGAATATCGGTTCACCCCTCCACTTT. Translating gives CASSESFSGNIGSPLHF.

CDR3 sequence reads: CASNRDRGMSYTF. The CDR3 bases are TGTGCCAGTAACCGGGACAGGGGCATGAGCTACACCTTC. V usage is TRBV19 and J usage is TRBJ1-2, with TRBD1 identical over 10 bases. The CDR3 is 13 amino acids. CDR1 is LNHDA and CDR2 is SQIVND in the germline V gene (reference sequence). The V segment lost 7 bases and the J segment 9 bases; nucleotides outside the gene matches: 8.

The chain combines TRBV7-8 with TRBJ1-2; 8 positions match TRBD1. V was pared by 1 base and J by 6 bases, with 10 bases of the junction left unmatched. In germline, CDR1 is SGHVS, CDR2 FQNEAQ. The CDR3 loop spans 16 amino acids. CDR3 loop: CASSLVQGAGLDGYTF. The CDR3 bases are TGTGCCAGCAGCTTAGTTCAGGGGGCGGGATTGGATGGCTACACCTTC.

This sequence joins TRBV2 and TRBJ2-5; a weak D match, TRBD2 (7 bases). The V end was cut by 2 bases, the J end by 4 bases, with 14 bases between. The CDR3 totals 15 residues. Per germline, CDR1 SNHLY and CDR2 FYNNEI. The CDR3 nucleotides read TGTGCCAGCAGTGAAAGGCCAAGGGGGGGAGAGACCCAGTACTTC. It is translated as CASSERPRGGETQYF. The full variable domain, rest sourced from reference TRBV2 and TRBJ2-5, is EPEVTQTPSHQVTQMGQEVILRCVPISNHLYFYWYRQILGQKVEFLVSFYNNEISEKSEIFDDQFSVERPDGSNFTLKIRSTKLEDSAMYFCASSERPRGGETQYFGPGTRLLVL.